This TCR beta chain was sequenced during a study of T cell clonotyping in hematopoietic cell transplantation. Study-wide results and caveats: Cells were unsorted, so CD4 and CD8 contributions were not separated. Recipient TCR diversity dropped after transplant; expanded clonotypes rose from day 30 to 180.

With regard to this clone: The antigen remains unidentified.

Measured with immunoSEQ multiplex PCR; TCRdb has only the in-frame clones, and not every one. The sample yields some 2,100 clones, approximately 80% seen once. Germline V gene data show CDR1 as SGHTA and CDR2 as FQGTGA. This CDR3 is 14 amino acids long. V was clipped by 4 bases and J by 0 bases, with 10 bases between them. The material sequenced was PBMCs, taken 100 days after allogeneic stem cell transplant. This sequence joins TRBV7-3 and TRBJ2-7; D uncertain. This TCR derives from a male patient in his fifties who had an allogeneic stem cell transplant from a related donor, so the T cells may come from the graft donor. Some clones in this sample may be carry-over from other donors' samples. CDR3 protein: CASSSPTVSYEQYF. In DNA, the CDR3 is TGTGCCAGCAGCTCCCCGACGGTCTCCTACGAGCAGTACTTC.